The T cell receptor beta chain described here comes from a study of CD8 T cells in Susac syndrome (dated by TCRdb to the late 2010s). Study-wide context: Of the Susac syndrome patients who were sequenced, roughly eight were in clinical remission while about 6 had clinically active disease. Susac syndrome patients were therapy-naive, on corticosteroids (some also receiving IVIg), or on IVIg alone at blood withdrawal. Repertoire sequencing was used to test whether CD8+ T cell activation and differentiation in Susac syndrome was antigen driven.

High-throughput TCR beta sequencing profiled peripheral blood CD8+ and CD4+ T cells from healthy donors, Susac syndrome patients and multiple sclerosis patients. Recently defined diagnostic criteria for definite or probable disease were met by the Susac syndrome patients. CD8+ TEMRA cells were enriched by FACS, while bulk CD8+ and CD4+ T cells were purified by magnetic negative isolation. Blood was collected in EDTA tubes and processed within 24 hours, with PBMCs isolated through density gradient centrifugation. PBMCs intended for TCR sequencing were cryopreserved in liquid nitrogen and thawed later in a water bath at 37 degrees C. The sorted or isolated CD4+, CD8+ and CD8+ TEMRA cells had a purity of 90% or higher. From the germline V gene, CDR1 is MDHEN and CDR2 is SYDVKM. Clipping removes 7 bases from V and 7 bases from J, with 9 as the unmatched junction base count. The CDR3 runs 13 amino acids, cysteine and phenylalanine included. Only the CDR3 region is kept as DNA, spanning 39 bases read in frame from base 1.

Summary of the overall study and its limitations: The number of individuals in the TCR sequencing and HLA analysis was recognized as being relatively small. In patients with Susac syndrome, the CD4+ T cell repertoire showed no detectable clonal expansion.

Note on this clonotype: It lacks a known antigen. It has no much larger one-base neighbor in the sample; base qualities were not kept.

RNA was extracted using the RNeasy kit, and about 0.45 to 1 ug of the RNA was reverse transcribed with random hexamers. The immunoSEQ multiplex PCR assay, which covers 54 Vbeta and 13 Jbeta segments, was used to amplify TCR beta CDR3 regions. PCR amplification bias was corrected using a synthetic template baseline for primer optimization and computational correction. Processing in the source paper ran as follows. Reads were annotated to V, D and J genes according to IMGT and were analyzed with immunoSEQ Analyzer, with only productive sequences retained. To calculate clonality, Shannon entropy was normalized by log2 of the number of productive unique sequences and then subtracted from one. For each patient and control, public and private clones were evaluated within the 100 most prevalent clones. Clones were defined as Susac-specific if absent from the healthy and MS cohorts, from 900 to 1,200 published viral clones and from other ImmuneACCESS disease sequences. The public sequencing data were trimmed at Q25 with fastp and processed into clonotypes with MiXCR by TCRdb, which kept only in-frame beta chains. Identical CDR3 protein sequences are pooled into one entry, listed with their most common genes and DNA. The V and J calls follow TCRdb's processing rather than the paper's. This sample comprises about 120,000 distinct CDR3 sequences, 95% to 96% of them detected only once. Clones ranked in the top ten supply approximately 0.15% of the sample.

The TCR sequence derives from a human donor with Susac syndrome. The chain is assembled from TRBV28 and TRBJ2-5, and 7 bases in between align with TRBD1. Material: CD4+ T cells from PBMCs. The DNA sequence reads TGTGCCAGCAACCAACAGGGGCCAGGGACCCAGTACTTC. Its coded protein is CASNQQGPGTQYF.